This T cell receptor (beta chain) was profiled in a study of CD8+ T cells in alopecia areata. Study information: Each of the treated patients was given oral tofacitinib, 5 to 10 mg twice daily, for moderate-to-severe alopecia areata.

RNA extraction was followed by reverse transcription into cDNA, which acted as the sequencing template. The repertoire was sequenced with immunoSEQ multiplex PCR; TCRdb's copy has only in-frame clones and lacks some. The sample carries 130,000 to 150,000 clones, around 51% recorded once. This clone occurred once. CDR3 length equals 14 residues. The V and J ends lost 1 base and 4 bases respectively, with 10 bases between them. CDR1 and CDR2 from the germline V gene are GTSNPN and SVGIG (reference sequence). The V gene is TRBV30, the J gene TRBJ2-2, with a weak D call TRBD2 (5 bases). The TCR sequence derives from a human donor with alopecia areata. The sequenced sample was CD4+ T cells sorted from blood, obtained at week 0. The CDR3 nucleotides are TGTGCCTGGAGTGGAGGGAAAGGCACCGGGGAGCTGTTTTTT. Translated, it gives CAWSGGKGTGELFF. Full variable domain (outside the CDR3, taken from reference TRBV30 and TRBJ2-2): SQTIHQWPATLVQPVGSPLSLECTVEGTSNPNLYWYRQAAGRGLQLLFYSVGIGQISSEVPQNLSASRPQDRQFILSSKKLLLSDSGFYLCAWSGGKGTGELFFGEGSRLTVL.